This TCR beta chain was sequenced for a study of chemoradiotherapy in HPV16-positive cancers. Study-wide context: Candidate HPV-specific clones and shared TCR motifs came from two HPV16-positive patients. Whole-study findings and limits: HPV-responsive T-cell expansion during chemoradiotherapy was linked to improved recurrence-free survival in HPV16-positive patients.

CDR3 length: 16 residues. The junction had 14 bases not matched to a gene; V was cut back by 6 bases and J by 2 bases. From germline, CDR1 is SQVTM and CDR2 ANQGSEA. As for this clone: Its antigen is as yet unknown.

Sequencing used immunoSEQ multiplex PCR; TCRdb keeps in-frame clones, though not all of them. The table has thousands of clones, around 84% seen once. This TCR was sampled from a human donor with HPV-associated anogenital cancer. The chain employs TRBV29-1 and TRBJ1-2, with 8 nucleotides matching TRBD1. Collection of the sample occurred from a patient who underwent chemoradiotherapy. Here the CDR3 reads CSVPEGAGGGNYGYTF. The CDR3 DNA is TGCAGCGTCCCGGAGGGGGCAGGGGGCGGAAACTATGGCTACACCTTC.